These 5 T cell receptor beta chains share one sample of origin, sequenced in a study of identical twins (dated by TCRdb to about 2016). Library method: 5' RACE. TCRdb names Illumina HiSeq 2000 as the instrument used. In TCRdb, the public reads were trimmed at Q25 with fastp and aligned with MiXCR, with productive beta chains retained. A single entry per CDR3 protein holds the most common genes and DNA from its merged rows. The table for this sample lists 400,000 to 550,000 distinct CDR3 sequences; 20% to 25% of them were counted only once. Under 0.95% of the sample lies in the top ten. Separately, the same data were catalogued under a study of T cells expressing NK-cell markers.

The sequencing sample was made of CD4+ T cells sorted from blood. These receptors were taken from a woman aged 18-29 years in good health.

This clonotype was observed a handful of times. The chain is built from TRBV4-2 and TRBJ2-3; a weak D match, TRBD2 (6 bases). Germline V gene lookup returns CDR1 LGHNA and CDR2 YNFKEQ. V lost 1 base to trimming and J lost 0 bases, with 11 bases between them. The CDR3 has 16 amino acids. The CDR3 protein is CASSQAVGGSTDTQYF. The DNA of the CDR3 is TGTGCCAGCAGCCAAGCGGTTGGGGGGAGCACAGATACGCAGTATTTT.

The chain is built from TRBV10-3 and TRBJ1-5, with TRBD1 matching 10 bases. This CDR3 has 11 amino acids. Germline CDR1 ENHRY, CDR2 SYGVKD. V was clipped by 11 bases and J by 11 bases; unmatched bases: 6. The CDR3 DNA follows: TGTGCCGCCGGACAGGGGGAGACCCAGCATTTT. Translating it yields CAAGQGETQHF.

This clonotype was seen a few times. This rearrangement joins TRBV5-6 to TRBJ1-2, with D possibly TRBD1 on 6 matching bases. The CDR3 runs to 15 residues. In germline, CDR1 is SGHDT, CDR2 YYEEEE. Trimming stripped 4 bases from V and 4 bases from J, with 17 bases between. The CDR3 loop reads CASSVRGRSAYGYTF. The CDR3, as DNA: TGTGCCAGCAGCGTCAGGGGTAGGAGTGCCTATGGCTACACCTTC.

This clonotype has a handful of counts. The V gene is TRBV5-4, the J gene TRBJ1-2; D remains unclear. V lost 4 bases and J lost 8, with 15 bases in between. This CDR3 is built from 13 residues. Germline V lookup: CDR1 SGHNT, CDR2 YYREEE (reference sequence). In nucleotides, the CDR3 is TGTGCCAGCAGCCTACGAGTTCGCGAGGGCTACACCTTC. It encodes CASSLRVREGYTF.

The count of this clonotype is one. The chain couples TRBV20-1 to TRBJ2-4; a possible D gene is TRBD2 (5 bases). The V end was cut by 5 bases, the J end by 0 bases, with 11 bases between. Per the germline V gene, CDR1 is DFQATT and CDR2 is SNEGSKA (reference sequence). CDR3 size: 14 residues. The CDR3: CSASAGSAKNIQYF. In nucleotides, the CDR3 is TGCAGTGCTTCGGCGGGTTCAGCCAAAAACATTCAGTACTTC.